Presented here are 8 T cell receptor beta chains from one specimen sequenced in a study of regulatory T cells in long-lasting Graves disease. The time point denotes: newly diagnosed GD, antithyroid drugs for less than 3 months. Scientists built the TCR library using RNA that was extracted from PBMCs. Arm-PCR of CDR3 regions and iRepertoire HTBI primers were the basis on which TCR beta libraries were built. A single record per CDR3 protein comes from TCRdb applying MiXCR to the multiplex PCR reads. The table has under 300,000 distinct CDR3 sequences, about 18% seen once; the top ten hold roughly 15%. These records were also assigned to another study, of T cells in Graves' hyperthyroidism and ophthalmopathy.

The material was peripheral blood mononuclear cells (PBMCs), obtained at new diagnosis, from a patient treated with antithyroid drugs. These TCRs come from a woman aged 25 to 39 with Graves disease.

This chain connects TRBV9 to TRBJ1-3, with unresolved D. The V end was cut by 0 bases, the J end by 0 bases, with 13 bases between. Germline CDR1 and CDR2: SGDLS and YYNGEE. This CDR3 is built from 17 residues. The CDR3 loop is CASSVALGGNSGNTIYF. DNA of the CDR3: TGTGCCAGCAGCGTAGCCCTCGGCGGAAACTCTGGAAACACCATATATTTT.

This clonotype came up many times. The genes are TRBV5-1 and TRBJ1-2; TRBD1 matches 8 bases. Germline assignment: CDR1 SGHRS and CDR2 YFSETQ. The V segment lost 2 bases and the J segment 6 bases; nucleotides outside the gene matches: 6. The CDR3 sequence is 14 residues long. CDR3 sequence: CASSLQGGEDGYTF. The CDR3 bases are TGCGCCAGCAGCTTACAGGGGGGAGAAGATGGCTACACCTTC.

At least ten counts were recorded for this clonotype. The CDR3: CASSQDGTGRAEAFF. As DNA, the CDR3 is TGTGCCAGCAGCCAAGACGGGACAGGGCGTGCTGAAGCTTTCTTT. V and J are TRBV3-1 and TRBJ1-1; 9 bases are shared with TRBD1. The trim removed 0 bases at V and 6 bases at J, leaving 5 bases unmatched. Germline V lookup: CDR1 LGHDT, CDR2 YNNKEL (reference sequence). CDR3 length: 15 amino acids.

This chain connects TRBV28 to TRBJ2-1; perhaps TRBD2 as D (6 bases). This CDR3 has 14 amino acids. The germline CDR1 and CDR2 sequences are MDHEN and SYDVKM. V lost 5 bases to trimming and J lost 5 bases, with 13 bases between them. The DNA for the CDR3 is TGTGCCAGCAGTCTAATAGGAGGGAACAATGAGCAGTTCTTC. Residues: CASSLIGGNNEQFF.

This clonotype was seen at least ten times. V and J are TRBV11-1 and TRBJ2-5; D possibly uses TRBD1 or TRBD2 (5 bases each). V was clipped by 1 base and J by 7 bases, with 13 bases between them. The CDR3 totals 14 residues. Per the germline V gene, CDR1 is SGHAT and CDR2 is FQDESV (reference sequence). Here the CDR3 DNA reads TGTGCCAGCAGCTTAGAGGTGGGGGTAGTGACCCAGTACTTC. Its protein product is CASSLEVGVVTQYF.

The V gene is TRBV10-2, the J gene TRBJ2-3; 8 nucleotides agree with TRBD1. This CDR3 region has 14 residues. Losses at the gene ends were 8 bases for V and 3 bases for J; bases not matched to a gene: 7. The germline V gene encodes CDR1 WSHSY and CDR2 SAAADI. The CDR3 coding sequence is TGCGCCAGCCTGGACAGGGCGAAAACAGATACGCAGTATTTT. Protein: CASLDRAKTDTQYF.

This clonotype was counted at least ten times. This chain links TRBV5-6 with TRBJ1-2; D unresolved. Trimming removed 0 bases at V and 0 bases at J, with 6 bases between. This CDR3 has 14 residues. In germline, CDR1 is SGHDT, CDR2 YYEEEE. The CDR3 coding sequence is TGTGCCAGCAGCTTGGGGGGAGCTAACTATGGCTACACCTTC. Its protein product is CASSLGGANYGYTF.

This rearrangement joins TRBV5-1 to TRBJ2-1; 13 bases align to TRBD2. CDR3 size: 14 residues. V dropped 6 bases and J dropped 6; count of bases not matched to a gene: 3. In germline, CDR1 is SGHRS, CDR2 YFSETQ. The CDR3 bases are TGCGCCAGCACGGGACTAGCGGGGACCAATGAGCAGTTCTTC. As protein: CASTGLAGTNEQFF.